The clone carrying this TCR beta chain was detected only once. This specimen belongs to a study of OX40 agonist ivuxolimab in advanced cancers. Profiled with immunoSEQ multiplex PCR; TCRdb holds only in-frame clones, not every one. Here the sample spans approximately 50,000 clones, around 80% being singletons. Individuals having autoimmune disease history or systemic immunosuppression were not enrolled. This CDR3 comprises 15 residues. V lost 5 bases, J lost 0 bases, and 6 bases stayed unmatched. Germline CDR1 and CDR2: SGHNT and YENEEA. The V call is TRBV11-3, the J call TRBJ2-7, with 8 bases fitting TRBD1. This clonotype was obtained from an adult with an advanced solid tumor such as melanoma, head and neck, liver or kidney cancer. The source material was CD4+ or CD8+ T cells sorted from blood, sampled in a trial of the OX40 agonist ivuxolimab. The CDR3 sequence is CASSGTGKSSYEQYF. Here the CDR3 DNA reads TGTGCCAGCAGCGGGACAGGAAAAAGCTCCTACGAGCAGTACTTC.